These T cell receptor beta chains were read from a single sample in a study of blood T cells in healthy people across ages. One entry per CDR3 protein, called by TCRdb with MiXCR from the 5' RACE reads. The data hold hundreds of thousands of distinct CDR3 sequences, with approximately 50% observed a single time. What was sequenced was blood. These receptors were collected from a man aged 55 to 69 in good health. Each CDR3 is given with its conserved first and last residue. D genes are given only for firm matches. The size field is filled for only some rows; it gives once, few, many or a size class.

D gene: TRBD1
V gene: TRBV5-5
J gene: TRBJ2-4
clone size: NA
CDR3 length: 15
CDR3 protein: CASSKEPGQQNIQYF
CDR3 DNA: TGTGCCAGCAGCAAAGAACCGGGACAGCAAAACATTCAGTACTTC

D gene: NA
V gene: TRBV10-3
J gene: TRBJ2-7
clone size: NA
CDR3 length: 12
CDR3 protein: CASQSGMGEQYF
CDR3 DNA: TGTGCCTCGCAGTCCGGTATGGGCGAGCAGTACTTC

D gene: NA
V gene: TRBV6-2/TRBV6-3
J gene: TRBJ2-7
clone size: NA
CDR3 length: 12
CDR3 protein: CASTNGQSEQYF
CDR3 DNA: TGTGCCAGCACAAACGGACAGTCCGAGCAGTACTTC

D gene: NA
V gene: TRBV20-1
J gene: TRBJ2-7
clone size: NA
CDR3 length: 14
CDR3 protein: CSAKGWTLPYEQYF
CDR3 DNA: TGCAGTGCTAAGGGATGGACACTACCCTACGAGCAGTACTTC

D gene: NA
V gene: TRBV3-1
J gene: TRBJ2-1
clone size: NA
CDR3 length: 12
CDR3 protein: CASSQDRNEQFF
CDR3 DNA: TGTGCCAGCAGCCAAGATAGGAATGAGCAGTTCTTC

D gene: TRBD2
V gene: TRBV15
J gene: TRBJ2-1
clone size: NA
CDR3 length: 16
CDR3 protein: CATSRDFAGVGNEQFF
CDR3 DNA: TGTGCCACCAGCAGAGATTTTGCGGGGGTGGGCAATGAGCAGTTCTTC

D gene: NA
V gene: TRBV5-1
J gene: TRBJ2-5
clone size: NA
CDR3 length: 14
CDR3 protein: CASSLSQVLETQYF
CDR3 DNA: TGCGCCAGCAGCTTGTCGCAGGTGTTAGAGACCCAGTACTTC

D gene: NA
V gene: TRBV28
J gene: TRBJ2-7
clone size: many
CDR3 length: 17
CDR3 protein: CASSSPPPGHLYYEQYF
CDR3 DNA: TGTGCCAGCAGTTCCCCCCCACCGGGGCATTTATACTACGAGCAGTACTTC

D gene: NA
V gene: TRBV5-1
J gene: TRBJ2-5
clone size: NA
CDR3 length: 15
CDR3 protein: CASSLFPGAGETQYF
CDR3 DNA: TGCGCCAGCAGCTTGTTTCCGGGGGCGGGAGAGACCCAGTACTTC

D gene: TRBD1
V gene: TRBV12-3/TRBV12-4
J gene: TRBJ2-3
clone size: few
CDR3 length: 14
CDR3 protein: CASSFRTGTDTQYF
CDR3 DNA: TGTGCCAGCAGTTTCCGGACAGGGACAGATACGCAGTATTTT

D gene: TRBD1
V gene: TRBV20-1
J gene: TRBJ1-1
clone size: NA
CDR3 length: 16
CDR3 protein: CSARNARQGVNTEAFF
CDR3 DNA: TGCAGTGCAAGAAACGCCCGACAGGGGGTGAACACTGAAGCTTTCTTT

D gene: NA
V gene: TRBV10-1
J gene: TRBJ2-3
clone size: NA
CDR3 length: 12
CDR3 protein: CASSETTAKQYF
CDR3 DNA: TGCGCCAGCAGTGAGACGACAGCGAAGCAGTATTTT

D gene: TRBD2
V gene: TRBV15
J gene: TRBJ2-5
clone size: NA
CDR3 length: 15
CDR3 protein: CATSRDRLAGETQYF
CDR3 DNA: TGTGCCACCAGCAGAGATCGACTAGCGGGGGAGACCCAGTACTTC

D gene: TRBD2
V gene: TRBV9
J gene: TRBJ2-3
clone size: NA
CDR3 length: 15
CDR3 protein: CASSATSGGTDTQYF
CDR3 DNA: TGTGCCAGCAGCGCGACTAGCGGGGGTACAGATACGCAGTATTTT

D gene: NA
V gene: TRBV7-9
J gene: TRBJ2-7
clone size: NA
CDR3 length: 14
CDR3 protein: CASSVKPFWYEQYF
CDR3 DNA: TGTGCCAGCAGCGTGAAACCCTTTTGGTACGAGCAGTACTTC

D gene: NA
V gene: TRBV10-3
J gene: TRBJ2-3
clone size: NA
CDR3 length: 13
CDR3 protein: CAISREPGDTQYF
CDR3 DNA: TGTGCCATCAGTCGCGAGCCTGGAGATACGCAGTATTTT

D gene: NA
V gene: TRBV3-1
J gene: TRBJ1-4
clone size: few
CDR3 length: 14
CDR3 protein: CASSRRDLNEKLFF
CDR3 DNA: TGTGCCAGCAGTCGCAGGGACCTCAATGAAAAACTGTTTTTT

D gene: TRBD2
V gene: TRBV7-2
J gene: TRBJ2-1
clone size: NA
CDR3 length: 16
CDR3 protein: CASSLRGRAGGNEQFF
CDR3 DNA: TGTGCCAGCAGCTTAAGAGGAAGAGCGGGGGGGAATGAGCAGTTCTTC

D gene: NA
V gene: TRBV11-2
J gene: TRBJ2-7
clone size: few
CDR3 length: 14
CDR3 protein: CASSPSGRAYEQYF
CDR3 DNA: TGTGCCAGCAGCCCCAGTGGTCGGGCCTACGAGCAGTACTTC

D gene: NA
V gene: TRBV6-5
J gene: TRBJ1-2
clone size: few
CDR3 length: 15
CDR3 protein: CASSYGGGSGPGYTF
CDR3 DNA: TGTGCCAGCAGTTACGGGGGGGGCTCGGGTCCTGGCTACACCTTC

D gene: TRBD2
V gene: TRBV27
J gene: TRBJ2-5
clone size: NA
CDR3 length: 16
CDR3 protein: CASKPRTSGLQETQYF
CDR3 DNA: TGTGCCAGCAAACCTCGGACTAGCGGGCTACAAGAGACCCAGTACTTC

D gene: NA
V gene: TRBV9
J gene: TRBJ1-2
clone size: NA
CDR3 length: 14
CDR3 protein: CASRTRGSNYGYTF
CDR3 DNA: TGTGCCAGCAGGACCCGGGGGTCCAACTATGGCTACACCTTC

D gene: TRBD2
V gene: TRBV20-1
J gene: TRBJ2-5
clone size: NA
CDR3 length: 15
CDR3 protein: CSAKAGTSGGETQYF
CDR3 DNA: TGCAGTGCTAAAGCCGGGACTAGCGGGGGAGAGACCCAGTACTTC

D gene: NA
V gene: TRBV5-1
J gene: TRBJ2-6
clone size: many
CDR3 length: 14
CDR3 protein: CASSINSGANVLTF
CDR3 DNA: TGCGCCAGCAGCATAAACTCTGGGGCCAACGTCCTGACTTTC

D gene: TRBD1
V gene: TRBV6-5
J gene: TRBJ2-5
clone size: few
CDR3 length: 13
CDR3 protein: CATLDRGGETQYF
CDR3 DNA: TGTGCCACCCTGGACAGGGGAGGCGAGACCCAGTACTTC

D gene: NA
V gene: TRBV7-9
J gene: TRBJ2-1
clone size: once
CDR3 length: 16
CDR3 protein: CASSRTPGLVSNEQFF
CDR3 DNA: TGTGCCAGCAGCCGGACCCCGGGACTCGTCAGCAATGAGCAGTTCTTC